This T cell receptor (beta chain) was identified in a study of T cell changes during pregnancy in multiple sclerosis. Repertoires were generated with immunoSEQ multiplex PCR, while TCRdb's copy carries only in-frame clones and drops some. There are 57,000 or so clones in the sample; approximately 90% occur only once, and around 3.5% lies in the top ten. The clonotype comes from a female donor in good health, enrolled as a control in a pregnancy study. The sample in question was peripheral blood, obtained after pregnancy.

The CDR3: CASSPPGGATGELFF. The CDR3 region has the DNA TGTGCCAGCAGCCCCCCGGGGGGCGCGACCGGGGAGCTGTTTTTT. The chain is built from TRBV27 and TRBJ2-2; tentative D call: TRBD2 (7 bases). Trimming shortened V by 6 bases and J by 5 bases, and 16 bases separated the two germline ends. CDR1 and CDR2 (germline): MNHEY, SMNVEV (reference sequence). The CDR3 has 15 residues.